This T cell receptor beta chain originates from a study of CD8 T cells in ankylosing spondylitis. Findings of the study overall: A TCR beta motif of several highly homologous variants seemed to mark ankylosing spondylitis blood. Peripheral blood held disease-linked clones only at relatively low frequency, and these were CD8+.

The V gene's germline CDR1 is SGDLS and CDR2 YYNGEE. Trimming pared 0 bases from V and 4 bases from J, leaving 10 bases between. The CDR3 extends over 14 amino acids. Preparation of TCR beta libraries was done by quantitative 5'-RACE with molecular barcodes. TCRdb reprocessed the 5' RACE reads with MiXCR, giving one entry per CDR3 protein. The data contain 200,000 to 250,000 distinct CDR3 sequences, 6% to 8.5% of them singletons. This clonotype was recorded many times. Its matching antigen is unknown. Sequencing used blood, either unsorted or a sorted T cell fraction (not recorded which). The TCR comes from a male donor with ankylosing spondylitis. J is TRBJ1-2 and V is TRBV9, with TRBD1 as a possible D gene (6 bases). The CDR3 nucleotides are TGTGCCAGCAGCGTAGGAACAGGGACCTATGGCTACACCTTC. Translating gives CASSVGTGTYGYTF.